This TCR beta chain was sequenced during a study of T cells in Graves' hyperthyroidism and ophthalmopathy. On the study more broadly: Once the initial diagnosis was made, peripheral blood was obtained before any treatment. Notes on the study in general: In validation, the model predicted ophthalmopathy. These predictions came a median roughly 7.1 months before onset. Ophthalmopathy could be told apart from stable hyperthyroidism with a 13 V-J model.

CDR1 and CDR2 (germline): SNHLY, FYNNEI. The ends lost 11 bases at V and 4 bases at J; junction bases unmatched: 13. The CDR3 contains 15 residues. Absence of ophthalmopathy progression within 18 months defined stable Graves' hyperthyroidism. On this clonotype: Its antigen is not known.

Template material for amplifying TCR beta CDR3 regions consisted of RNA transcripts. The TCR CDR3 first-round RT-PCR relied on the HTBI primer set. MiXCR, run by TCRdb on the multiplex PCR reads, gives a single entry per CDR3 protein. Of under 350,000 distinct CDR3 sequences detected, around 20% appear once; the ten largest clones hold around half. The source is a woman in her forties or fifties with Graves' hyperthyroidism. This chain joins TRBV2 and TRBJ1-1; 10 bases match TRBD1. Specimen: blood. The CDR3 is CAGDPGTGALTEAFF. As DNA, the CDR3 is TGTGCCGGCGACCCCGGGACAGGGGCGCTCACTGAAGCTTTCTTT.